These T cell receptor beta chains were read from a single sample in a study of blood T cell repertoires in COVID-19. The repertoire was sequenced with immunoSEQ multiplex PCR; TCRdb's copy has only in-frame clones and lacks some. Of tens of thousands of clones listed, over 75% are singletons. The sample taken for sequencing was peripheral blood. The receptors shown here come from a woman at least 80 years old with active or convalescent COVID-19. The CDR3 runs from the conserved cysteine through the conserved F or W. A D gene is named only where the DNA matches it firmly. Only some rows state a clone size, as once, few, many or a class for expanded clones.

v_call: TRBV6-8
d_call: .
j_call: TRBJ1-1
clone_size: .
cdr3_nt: TGTGCCAGCAGAATAACAGGGAAGGAGACTGAAGCTTTCTTT
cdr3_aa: CASRITGKETEAFF

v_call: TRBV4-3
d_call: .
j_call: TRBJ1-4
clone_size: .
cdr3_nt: TGCGCCAGCAGCCAAGATTGGCAGGCCCCTAATGAAAAACTGTTTTTT
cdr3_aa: CASSQDWQAPNEKLFF

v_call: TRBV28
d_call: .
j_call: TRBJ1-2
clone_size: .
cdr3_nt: TGTGCCAGCAGGATTGAGGGGGATGGCTACACCTTC
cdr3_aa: CASRIEGDGYTF

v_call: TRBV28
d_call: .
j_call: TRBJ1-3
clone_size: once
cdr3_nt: TGTGCCAGCAGCCCGGCTGGAAACACCATATATTTT
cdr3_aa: CASSPAGNTIYF

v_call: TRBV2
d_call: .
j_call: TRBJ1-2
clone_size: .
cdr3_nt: TGTGCCAGCGCTGCGGGTGGTGGGGGCTACACCTTC
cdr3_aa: CASAAGGGGYTF

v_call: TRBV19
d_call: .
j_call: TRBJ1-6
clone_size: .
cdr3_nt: TGTGCCAGTAGTTTAAGTGGACAACCTAATTCACCCCTCCACTTT
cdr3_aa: CASSLSGQPNSPLHF

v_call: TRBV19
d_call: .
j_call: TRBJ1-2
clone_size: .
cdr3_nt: TGTGCCAGTAGGACGCAGGGTAACTATGGCTACACCTTC
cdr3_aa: CASRTQGNYGYTF

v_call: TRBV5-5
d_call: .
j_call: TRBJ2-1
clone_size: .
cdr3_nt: TGTGCCAGCAGACCCACAGGATCTACATACAATGAGCAGTTCTTC
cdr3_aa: CASRPTGSTYNEQFF

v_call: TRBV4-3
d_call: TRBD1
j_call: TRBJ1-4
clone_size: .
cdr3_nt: TGCGCCAGCAGCCAAGAAGCGCAGGGGGCGGAAAAACTGTTTTTT
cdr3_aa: CASSQEAQGAEKLFF

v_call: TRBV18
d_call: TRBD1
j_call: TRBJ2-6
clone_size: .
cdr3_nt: TGTGCCAGCTCCCGGGACAGGGAACCCCCGATATCTTTC
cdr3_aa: CASSRDREPPISF

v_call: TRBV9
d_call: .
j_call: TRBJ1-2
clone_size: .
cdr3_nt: TGTGCCAGCAGCGTACAACAGGGTAGCGGCTACACCTTC
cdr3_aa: CASSVQQGSGYTF

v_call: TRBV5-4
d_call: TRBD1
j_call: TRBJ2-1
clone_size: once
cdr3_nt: TGTGCCAGCAGCTTCGGACAGGAGCCCTACAATGAGCAGTTCTTC
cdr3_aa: CASSFGQEPYNEQFF

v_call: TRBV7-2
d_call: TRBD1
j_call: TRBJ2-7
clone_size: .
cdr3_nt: TGTGCCAGCAGCTGGGACAGGGGAGGGTACGAGCAGTACTTC
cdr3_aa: CASSWDRGGYEQYF

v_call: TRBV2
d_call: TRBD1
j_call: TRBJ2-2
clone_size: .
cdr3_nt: TGTGCCAGCAGTGTGACAGGGGACACCGGGGAGCTGTTTTTT
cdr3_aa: CASSVTGDTGELFF

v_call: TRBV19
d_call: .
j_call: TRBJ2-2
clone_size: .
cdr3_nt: TGTGCCAGTAGTATATCAACGAACACCGGGGAGCTGTTTTTT
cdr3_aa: CASSISTNTGELFF

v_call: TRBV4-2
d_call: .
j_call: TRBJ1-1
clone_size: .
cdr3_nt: TGTGCCAGCAGCCAAACTGGCTGGGGGCTTGGGGACACTGAAGCTTTCTTT
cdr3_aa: CASSQTGWGLGDTEAFF

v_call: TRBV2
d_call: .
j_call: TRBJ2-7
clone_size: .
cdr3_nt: TGTGCCAGCAGGGGGGCTGCCTACGAGCAGTACTTC
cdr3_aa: CASRGAAYEQYF

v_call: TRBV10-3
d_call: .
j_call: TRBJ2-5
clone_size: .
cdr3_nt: TGTGCCATCAGTTTGGAGTCTCAAGAGACCCAGTACTTC
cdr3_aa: CAISLESQETQYF

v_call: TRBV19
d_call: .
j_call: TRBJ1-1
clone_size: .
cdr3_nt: TGTGCCAGTAGTATCGAGGGCGGGCGTGAAGCTTTCTTT
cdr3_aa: CASSIEGGREAFF

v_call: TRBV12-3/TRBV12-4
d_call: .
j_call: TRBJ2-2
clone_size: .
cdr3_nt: TGTGCCATTGGACAGTCGAACACCGGGGAGCTGTTTTTT
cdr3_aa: CAIGQSNTGELFF

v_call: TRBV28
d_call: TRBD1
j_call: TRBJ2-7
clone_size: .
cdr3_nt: TGTGCCAGCGGACAGGGGGCTCAATACGAGCAGTACTTC
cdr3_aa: CASGQGAQYEQYF

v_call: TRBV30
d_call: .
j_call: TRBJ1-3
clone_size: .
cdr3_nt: TGTGCCTGGAGGACGAGGCCTGGAAACACCATATATTTT
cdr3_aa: CAWRTRPGNTIYF

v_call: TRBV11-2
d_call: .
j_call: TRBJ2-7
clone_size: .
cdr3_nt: TGTGCCAGCAGCTTACAACGACTACCGTACGAGCAGTACTTC
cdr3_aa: CASSLQRLPYEQYF

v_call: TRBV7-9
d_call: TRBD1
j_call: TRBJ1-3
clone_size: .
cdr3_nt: TGTGCCAGCAACAGAGAGGGGGCTGTAAACACCATATATTTT
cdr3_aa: CASNREGAVNTIYF

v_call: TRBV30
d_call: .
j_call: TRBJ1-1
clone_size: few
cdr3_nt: TGTGCCTGGAGTGTATCCGGTGAGGGCACTGAAGCTTTCTTT
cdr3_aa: CAWSVSGEGTEAFF

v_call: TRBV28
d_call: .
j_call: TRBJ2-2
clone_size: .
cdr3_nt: TGTGCCAGCAGCCGCCGCCTGACAGCTTGGGTCGGGGAGCTGTTTTTT
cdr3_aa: CASSRRLTAWVGELFF

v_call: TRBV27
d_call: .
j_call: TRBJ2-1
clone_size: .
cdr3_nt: TGTGCCAGCAGTCCCCCCCCACAGGGTTTCAATGAAATGGAGTTCTTC
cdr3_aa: CASSPPPQGFNEMEFF

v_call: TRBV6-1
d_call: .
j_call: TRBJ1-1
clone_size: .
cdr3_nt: TGTGCCAGCAGTGTGTATTCGGCAGGAGGGAACACTGAAGCTTTCTTT
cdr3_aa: CASSVYSAGGNTEAFF

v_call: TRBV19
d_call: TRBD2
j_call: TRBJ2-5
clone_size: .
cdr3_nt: TGTGCCAGTAGTATACCTAGCGGGGGACCAGAGACCCAGTACTTC
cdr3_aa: CASSIPSGGPETQYF

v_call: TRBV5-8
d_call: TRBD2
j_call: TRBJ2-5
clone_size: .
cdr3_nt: TGTGCCAGCAGCTTGTGGGGGACTAGTGGGGCCCAGTACTTC
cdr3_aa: CASSLWGTSGAQYF

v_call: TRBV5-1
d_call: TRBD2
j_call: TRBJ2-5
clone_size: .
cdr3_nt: TGCGCCAGCAGCGCGGGGGGTTTCCAAGAGACCCAGTACTTC
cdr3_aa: CASSAGGFQETQYF

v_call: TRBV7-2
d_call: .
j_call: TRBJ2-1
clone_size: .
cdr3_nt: TGTGCCAGCAGCTTAAGATCGGGGGATGAGCAGTTCTTC
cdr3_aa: CASSLRSGDEQFF

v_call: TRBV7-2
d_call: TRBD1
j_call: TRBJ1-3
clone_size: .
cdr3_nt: TGTGCCAGCAGCCGCCCCCTAACAGGGGCCTCAAACACCATATATTTT
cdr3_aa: CASSRPLTGASNTIYF

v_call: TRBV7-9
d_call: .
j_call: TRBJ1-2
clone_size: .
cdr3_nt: TGTGCCAGCAGCTTACAGGTCCTTGGGGGCTACACCTTC
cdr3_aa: CASSLQVLGGYTF

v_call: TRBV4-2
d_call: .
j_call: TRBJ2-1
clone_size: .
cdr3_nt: TGTGCCAGCAGCCAAGACGCCGGGGGATCCCAGTACAATGAGCAGTTCTTC
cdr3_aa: CASSQDAGGSQYNEQFF

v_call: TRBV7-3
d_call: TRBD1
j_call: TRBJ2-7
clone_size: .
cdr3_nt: TGTGCCAGCAGCTCGGGACAGCAGTACGAGCAGTACTTC
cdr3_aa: CASSSGQQYEQYF

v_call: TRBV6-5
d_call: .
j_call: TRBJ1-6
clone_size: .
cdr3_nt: TGTGCCAGCAGCTATACCAGGGTTTTGAGTTCACCCCTCCACTTT
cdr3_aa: CASSYTRVLSSPLHF

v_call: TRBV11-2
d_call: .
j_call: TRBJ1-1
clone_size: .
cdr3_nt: TGTGCCAGCAGCTTAGAAGCGAACACTGAAGCTTTCTTT
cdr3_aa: CASSLEANTEAFF

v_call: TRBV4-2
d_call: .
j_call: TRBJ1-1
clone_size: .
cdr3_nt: TGTGCCAGCAGCCCCCACAGGGAGAAGAACACTGAAGCTTTCTTT
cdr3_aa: CASSPHREKNTEAFF

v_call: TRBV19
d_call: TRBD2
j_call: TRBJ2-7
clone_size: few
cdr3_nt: TGTGCCACCGGCCGGGGGGACCACTCCTACGAGCAGTACTTC
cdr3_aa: CATGRGDHSYEQYF